This TCR beta chain emerged from a study of cytomegalovirus exposure and HLA in healthy donors. Study-wide findings and caveats: Highly shared sequence variants in one cluster were likely a sequencing artifact. One variant, a missense change in DCLRE1C, was linked in a later analysis to TCR beta V- and J-gene trimming.

PCR was performed using 60 Vbeta and 13 Jbeta primers. Here immunoSEQ multiplex PCR was the method, and the copy in TCRdb shows in-frame clones only, minus some. The sample includes 40,000 to 55,000 clones, around 73% of them seen just once. CDR1 and CDR2 from the germline V gene are SGDLS and YYNGEE. Germline trimming cut 0 bases from V and 0 bases from J; bases unmatched to any gene: 6. The CDR3 has 17 residues. As concerns this clone: As yet, its antigen is unknown.

Unrecorded immune exposure was likely among donors, who were nominally healthy when sampled. The sequence derives from a woman aged 25 to 39 in good health and CMV-seronegative. The chain combines TRBV9 with TRBJ1-1, with 9 positions matching TRBD1. Material for sequencing was PBMCs. The CDR3 DNA is TGTGCCAGCAGCGTAGGACACAGGGGGCGCGTGAACACTGAAGCTTTCTTT. Translated: CASSVGHRGRVNTEAFF.